This is a list of T cell receptor beta chains from one sample in a study of CD8 T cells in ankylosing spondylitis. MiXCR, run by TCRdb on the 5' RACE reads, gives a single entry per CDR3 protein. The data contain approximately 150,000 distinct CDR3 sequences, around 45% of them singletons. Sequencing input: synovial fluid, either unsorted or a sorted T cell fraction (not recorded which). These receptors came from a male donor with ankylosing spondylitis. Both conserved end residues are part of each CDR3. D genes are given only for firm matches. Where a row states a size, it is once, few, many or the class of an expanded clone; other rows omit it.

clone size	J gene	V gene	D gene	CDR3 protein	CDR3 DNA
-	TRBJ2-7	TRBV19	-	CASSMTETAYEQYF	TGTGCCAGTAGTATGACAGAAACAGCCTACGAGCAGTACTTC
-	TRBJ1-6	TRBV28	-	CASSTPRSSYNSPLHF	TGTGCCAGCAGCACCCCCAGGAGCTCCTATAATTCACCCCTCCACTTT
few	TRBJ2-4	TRBV24-1	TRBD1	CATRGTGYRGPAKNIQYF	TGTGCCACCAGGGGGACAGGGTATCGCGGGCCAGCCAAAAACATTCAGTACTTC
-	TRBJ2-1	TRBV10-2	-	CASTPSGEQFF	TGCGCCAGCACGCCAAGCGGTGAGCAGTTCTTC
many	TRBJ1-2	TRBV13	TRBD1	CASSPSPGTGGEDYGYTF	TGTGCCAGCAGCCCAAGTCCCGGGACAGGGGGCGAGGACTATGGCTACACCTTC
few	TRBJ2-7	TRBV12-3/TRBV12-4	-	CASSLPTGRGLIHEQYF	TGTGCCAGCAGCCTCCCCACGGGCCGGGGACTGATCCACGAGCAGTACTTC
few	TRBJ2-4	TRBV15	-	CATRKTPVPFPPDRLVKNIQYF	TGTGCCACCAGGAAAACCCCGGTACCCTTCCCCCCGGACAGACTGGTCAAAAACATTCAGTACTTC
-	TRBJ2-7	TRBV7-9	-	CASTDILDHEQYF	TGTGCCTCGACCGACATTCTAGACCACGAGCAGTACTTC
few	TRBJ2-4	TRBV11-2	TRBD2	CASSSRTSGGIYIQYF	TGTGCCAGCAGCTCCAGAACTAGCGGGGGGATTTACATTCAGTACTTC
-	TRBJ2-1	TRBV28	-	CASSSLGRTDNEQFF	TGTGCCAGCAGTTCACTAGGACGGACCGACAATGAGCAGTTCTTC
many	TRBJ2-7	TRBV28	TRBD2	CASKRLAGRHEQYF	TGTGCCAGCAAAAGACTAGCGGGAAGGCACGAGCAGTACTTC
-	TRBJ2-7	TRBV6-5	TRBD1	CASSYADRGSPYEQYF	TGTGCCAGCAGTTACGCCGACAGGGGCTCCCCCTACGAGCAGTACTTC
-	TRBJ2-3	TRBV7-9	TRBD2	CASSTGLGNWDTQYF	TGTGCCAGCAGTACGGGACTAGGTAATTGGGATACGCAGTATTTT
few	TRBJ1-2	TRBV27	TRBD1	CASAPNPGGREGYTF	TGTGCCAGCGCTCCTAACCCAGGGGGCCGGGAGGGCTACACCTTC
few	TRBJ2-1	TRBV5-1	-	CASSLGRQGCCNEQFF	TGCGCCAGCAGCTTGGGGCGTCAGGGCTGTTGCAATGAGCAGTTCTTC
-	TRBJ2-1	TRBV10-3	TRBD2	CAISEGGLGNEQFF	TGTGCCATCAGTGAAGGGGGACTAGGCAATGAGCAGTTCTTC
-	TRBJ2-3	TRBV4-3	TRBD2	CASSLSGTTDTQYF	TGCGCCAGCAGCCTGAGCGGGACCACAGATACGCAGTATTTT
-	TRBJ2-7	TRBV6-1	-	CASSEEEAGPYEQYF	TGTGCCAGCAGTGAAGAGGAGGCGGGGCCGTACGAGCAGTACTTC
many	TRBJ2-7	TRBV30	TRBD1	CAWSDDRDLYEQYF	TGTGCCTGGAGTGATGACAGGGACCTCTACGAGCAGTACTTC
few	TRBJ1-3	TRBV3-1	TRBD1	CASSPPTTGTSGNTIYF	TGTGCCAGCAGCCCCCCGACGACAGGGACCTCTGGAAACACCATATATTTT
-	TRBJ2-1	TRBV12-3/TRBV12-4	-	CASRFSGNSYNEQFF	TGTGCCAGCAGATTCAGCGGAAACTCCTACAATGAGCAGTTCTTC
-	TRBJ1-1	TRBV7-9	-	CASSLAGGLNTEAFF	TGTGCCAGCTCTTTGGCCGGGGGACTGAACACTGAAGCTTTCTTT
few	TRBJ2-2	TRBV20-1	TRBD1	CSARIPQGDSGELFF	TGCAGTGCTAGAATCCCCCAGGGGGATTCCGGGGAGCTGTTTTTT
-	TRBJ2-1	TRBV3-1	-	CASSQDRARNEQFF	TGTGCCAGCAGCCAAGACAGGGCGCGCAATGAGCAGTTCTTC
-	TRBJ2-4	TRBV11-2	-	CASSFPAENIQYF	TGTGCCAGCAGCTTCCCTGCCGAAAACATTCAGTACTTC
few	TRBJ2-1	TRBV6-5	TRBD2	CASSSHGTSGYNEQFF	TGTGCCAGCAGTTCTCACGGGACTAGCGGGTACAATGAGCAGTTCTTC
-	TRBJ2-3	TRBV28	-	CASSFKGGKRDTQYF	TGTGCCAGCAGTTTTAAAGGGGGGAAGAGGGATACGCAGTATTTT
few	TRBJ1-6	TRBV12-3/TRBV12-4	-	CASSFGLQGKHSPLHF	TGTGCCAGCAGTTTTGGTCTCCAGGGAAAACATTCACCCCTCCACTTT
-	TRBJ2-1	TRBV18	-	CASSPLRQDYNEQFF	TGTGCCAGCTCACCCCTACGACAGGATTACAATGAGCAGTTCTTC
-	TRBJ1-2	TRBV27	-	CASSPRQPYGYTF	TGTGCCAGCAGTCCACGACAGCCCTATGGCTACACCTTC
-	TRBJ1-2	TRBV27	TRBD1	CASSPNPLRGRGGYTF	TGTGCCAGCAGTCCGAATCCGTTAAGGGGGCGTGGGGGCTACACCTTC